These T cell receptor beta chains were read from a single sample in a study of blood T cell repertoires in COVID-19. Generated by immunoSEQ multiplex PCR, the TCRdb table keeps only in-frame clones and is missing some. The sample includes 250,000 or so clones, more than 70% of them seen just once. Sequencing was carried out using peripheral blood. These receptor sequences come from a woman aged 25 to 39 with COVID-19, enrolled during active disease. CDR3s leave out the opening cysteine and the closing phenylalanine or tryptophan. The order of the fields is V gene, CDR3 length, clone size, J gene, CDR3 protein. Size is omitted from some rows. Given values are once, few, many or a class for expanded clones.

TRBV7-2	15	-	TRBJ2-1	ASSPRVGGWSYNEQF
TRBV11-3	12	once	TRBJ2-1	ASSLDRYYNEQF
TRBV30	16	-	TRBJ2-1	AWSHLAGGLLSYNEQF
TRBV5-8	14	-	TRBJ2-1	ASSPFRGGRGDEQF
TRBV5-6	12	-	TRBJ1-2	ASSLKGVNYGYT
TRBV29-1	14	-	TRBJ1-2	SVGGETRGLGYGYT
TRBV18	12	once	TRBJ2-1	ASSPVQTGNEQF
TRBV27	13	-	TRBJ1-1	ASSLSRGGDTEAF
TRBV5-1	15	-	TRBJ2-6	ASSLNPQSSGANVLT
TRBV28	12	once	TRBJ2-5	ASNKRGGHETQY
TRBV10-2	11	-	TRBJ1-6	ASSVNYNSPLH
TRBV5-4	13	-	TRBJ2-1	ASSLDQRYYNEQF
TRBV12-3/TRBV12-4	11	-	TRBJ1-2	ASSLQENYGYT
TRBV5-1	13	-	TRBJ1-5	ASSLGQGDHQPQH
TRBV5-4	15	-	TRBJ1-2	ASSSPRQGVGNYGYT
TRBV7-6	18	-	TRBJ2-5	ASSRARKPTSGKDQETQY
TRBV4-1	17	-	TRBJ1-2	ASSQDYRPGTGSYYGYT
TRBV2	12	-	TRBJ2-2	ASSEARGSGELF
TRBV27	17	-	TRBJ2-1	ASSFLSYGGSSSYNEQF
TRBV18	12	-	TRBJ2-7	ASSPGTGLYEQY
TRBV7-2	13	-	TRBJ1-5	ASSLRDQGDQPQH
TRBV6-6	12	-	TRBJ1-2	ASSFQGPAYGYT
TRBV11-2	13	-	TRBJ2-3	ASSPWGGGTDTQY
TRBV12-5	14	-	TRBJ2-3	ASGLDAGASTDTQY
TRBV7-2	15	-	TRBJ2-3	ASTLGEGGGATDTQY
TRBV5-1	15	-	TRBJ2-3	ASSPRGQGGGTDTQY
TRBV7-8	12	-	TRBJ2-7	ASSSQGARHEQY